This record covers a single T cell receptor (beta chain). The data were produced by immunoSEQ multiplex PCR, yet TCRdb's version contains in-frame clones alone and is incomplete. Here the sample spans 45,000 to 60,000 clones, about 96% being singletons. The data originate from a study of technical replicates of blood from several donors. V was clipped by 4 bases and J by 6 bases; unmatched bases: 7. Germline loops: CDR1 MNHEY, CDR2 SVGAGI. The CDR3 is made up of 16 amino acids. The specimen sequenced was T cells isolated from PBMCs. This chain joins TRBV6-5 and TRBJ2-1; 12 bases line up with TRBD2. The TCR originated in a human donor in good health. The CDR3 coding sequence is TGTGCCAGCAGTTCTGGACTAGCGGGATTTGGCAATGAGCAGTTCTTC. It codes for CASSSGLAGFGNEQFF.